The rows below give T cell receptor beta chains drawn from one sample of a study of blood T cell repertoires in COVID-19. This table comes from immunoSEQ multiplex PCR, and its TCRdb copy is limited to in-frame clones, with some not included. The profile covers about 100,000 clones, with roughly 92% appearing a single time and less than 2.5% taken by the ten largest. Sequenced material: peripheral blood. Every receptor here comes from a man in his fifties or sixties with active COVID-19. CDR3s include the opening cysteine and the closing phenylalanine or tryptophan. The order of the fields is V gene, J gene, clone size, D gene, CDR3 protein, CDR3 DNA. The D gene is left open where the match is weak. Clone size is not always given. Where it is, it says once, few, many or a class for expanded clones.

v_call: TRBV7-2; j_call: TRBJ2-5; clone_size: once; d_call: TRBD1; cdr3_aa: CASSLTGQGRQETQYF; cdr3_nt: TGTGCCAGCAGCTTAACGGGACAGGGGCGACAAGAGACCCAGTACTTC
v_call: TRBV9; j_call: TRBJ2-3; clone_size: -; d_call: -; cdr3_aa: CASSPRGGRGGSTDTQYF; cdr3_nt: TGTGCCAGCAGTCCCCGGGGAGGACGGGGTGGGAGCACAGATACGCAGTATTTT
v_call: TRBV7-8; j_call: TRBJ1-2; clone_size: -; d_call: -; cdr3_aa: CASSLVYGSNYGYTF; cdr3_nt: TGTGCCAGCAGCTTAGTTTACGGGTCTAACTATGGCTACACCTTC
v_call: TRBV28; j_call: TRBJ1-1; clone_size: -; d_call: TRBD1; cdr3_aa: CASTLNLHAGTGDNEAFF; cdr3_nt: TGTGCCAGCACCCTTAATCTTCATGCGGGGACAGGGGATAATGAAGCTTTCTTT
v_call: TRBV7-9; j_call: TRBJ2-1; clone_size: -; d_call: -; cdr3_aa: CASSYGLSNEQFF; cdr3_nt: TGTGCCAGCAGCTACGGGTTATCTAATGAGCAGTTCTTC
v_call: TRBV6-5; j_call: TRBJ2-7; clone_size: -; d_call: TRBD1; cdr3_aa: CASSPTDRSYEQYF; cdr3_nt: TGTGCCAGCAGTCCGACGGACAGGTCCTACGAGCAGTACTTC
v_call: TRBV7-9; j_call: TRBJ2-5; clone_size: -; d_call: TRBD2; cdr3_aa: CASSLTSGTARETQYF; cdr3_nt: TGTGCCAGCAGTTTGACTAGCGGGACAGCTCGGGAGACCCAGTACTTC
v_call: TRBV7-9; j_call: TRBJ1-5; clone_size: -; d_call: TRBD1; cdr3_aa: CASSPGQGMRNNQPQHF; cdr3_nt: TGTGCCAGCAGCCCTGGACAGGGAATGAGGAACAATCAGCCCCAGCATTTT
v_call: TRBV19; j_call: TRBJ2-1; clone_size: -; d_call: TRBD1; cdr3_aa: CASSIGDRKFHEQFF; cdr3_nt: TGTGCCAGTAGTATTGGGGACAGGAAATTTCATGAGCAGTTCTTC
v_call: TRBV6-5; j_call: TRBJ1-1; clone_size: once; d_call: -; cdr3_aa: CASSPKIGTEAFF; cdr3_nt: TGTGCCAGCAGTCCAAAAATCGGCACTGAAGCTTTCTTT
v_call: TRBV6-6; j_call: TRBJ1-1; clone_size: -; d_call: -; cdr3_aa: CASSLKAGTEAFF; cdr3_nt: TGTGCCAGCAGCCTTAAAGCCGGGACTGAAGCTTTCTTT
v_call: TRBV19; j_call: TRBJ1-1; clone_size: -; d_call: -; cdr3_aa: CASSIEIGSEAFF; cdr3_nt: TGTGCCAGTAGTATAGAAATAGGGAGCGAAGCTTTCTTT
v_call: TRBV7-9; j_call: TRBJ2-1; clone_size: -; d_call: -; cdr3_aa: CASRMAGPRRNEQFF; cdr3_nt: TGTGCCAGCAGGATGGCGGGACCCAGGAGAAATGAGCAGTTCTTC
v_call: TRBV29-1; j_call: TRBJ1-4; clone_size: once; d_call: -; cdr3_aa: CSVEVRSATNEKLFF; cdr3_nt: TGCAGCGTTGAAGTTCGTTCCGCAACTAATGAAAAACTGTTTTTT
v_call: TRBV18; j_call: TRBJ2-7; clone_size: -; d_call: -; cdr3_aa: CASSPMGTGVDEQYF; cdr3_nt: TGTGCCAGCTCACCAATGGGAACGGGAGTGGACGAGCAGTACTTC
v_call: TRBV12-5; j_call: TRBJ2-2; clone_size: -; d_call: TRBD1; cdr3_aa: CASGRTGQNTGELFF; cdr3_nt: TGTGCTAGTGGTCGGACAGGGCAGAACACCGGGGAGCTGTTTTTT
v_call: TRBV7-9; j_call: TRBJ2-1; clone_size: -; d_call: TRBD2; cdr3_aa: CASSLEGSGSWYEQFF; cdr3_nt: TGTGCCAGCAGCTTAGAAGGTAGCGGGAGTTGGTATGAGCAGTTCTTC
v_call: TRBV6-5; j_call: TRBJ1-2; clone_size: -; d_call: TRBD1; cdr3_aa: CASSSPTGGPGYTF; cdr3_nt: TGTGCCAGCAGTTCCCCGACAGGGGGGCCTGGCTACACCTTC
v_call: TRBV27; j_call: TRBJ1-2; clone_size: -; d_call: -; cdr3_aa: CASSLAQGNYGYTF; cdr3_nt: TGTGCCAGCAGTTTAGCTCAGGGAAACTATGGCTACACCTTC
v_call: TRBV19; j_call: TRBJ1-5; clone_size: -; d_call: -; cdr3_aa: CASSIVSGNQPQHF; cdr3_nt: TGTGCCAGTAGTATAGTGTCCGGGAATCAGCCCCAGCATTTT
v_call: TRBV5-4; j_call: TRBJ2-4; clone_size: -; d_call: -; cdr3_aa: CASSLGGGGLAKNIQYF; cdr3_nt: TGTGCCAGCAGCTTGGGTGGGGGGGGCCTAGCCAAAAACATTCAGTACTTC
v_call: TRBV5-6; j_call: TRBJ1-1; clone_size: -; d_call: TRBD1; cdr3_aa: CASRYTGGTEAFF; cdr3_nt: TGTGCCAGCAGATACACAGGGGGCACTGAAGCTTTCTTT
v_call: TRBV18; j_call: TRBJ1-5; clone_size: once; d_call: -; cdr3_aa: CASSQQGSNQPQHF; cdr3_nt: TGTGCCAGCTCGCAGCAGGGTAGCAATCAGCCCCAGCATTTT
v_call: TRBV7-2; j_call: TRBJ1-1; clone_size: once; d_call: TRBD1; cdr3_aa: CASSLRGQGDTEAFF; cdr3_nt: TGTGCCAGCAGTTTAAGGGGACAGGGGGACACTGAAGCTTTCTTT
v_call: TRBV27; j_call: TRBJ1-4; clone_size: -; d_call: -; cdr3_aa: CASSLWGGSNEKLFF; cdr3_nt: TGTGCCAGCAGTTTATGGGGTGGGAGTAATGAAAAACTGTTTTTT
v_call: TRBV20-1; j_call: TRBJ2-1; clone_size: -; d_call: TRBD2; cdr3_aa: CSASGLAGARGNEQFF; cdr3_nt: TGCAGTGCTAGTGGACTAGCGGGAGCTCGGGGGAATGAGCAGTTCTTC
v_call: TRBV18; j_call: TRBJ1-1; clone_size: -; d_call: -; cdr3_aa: CASSSTGSGTEAFF; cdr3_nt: TGTGCCAGCTCATCTACAGGGAGTGGAACTGAAGCTTTCTTT
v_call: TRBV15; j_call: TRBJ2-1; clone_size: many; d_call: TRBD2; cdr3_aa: CATSRDRLAGNEQFF; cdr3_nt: TGTGCCACCAGCAGAGATCGGCTAGCGGGCAATGAGCAGTTCTTC
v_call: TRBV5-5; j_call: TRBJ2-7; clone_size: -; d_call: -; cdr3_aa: CASSFRAETYEQYF; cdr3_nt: TGTGCCAGCAGCTTCAGGGCGGAGACCTACGAGCAGTACTTC
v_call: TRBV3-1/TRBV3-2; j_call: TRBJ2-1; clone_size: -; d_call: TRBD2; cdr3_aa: CASSQGSGNFYEQFF; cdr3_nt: TGTGCCAGCAGCCAGGGTAGCGGGAATTTCTATGAGCAGTTCTTC
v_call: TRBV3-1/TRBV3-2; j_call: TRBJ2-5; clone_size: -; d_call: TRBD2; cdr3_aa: CASRGGLGVRETQYF; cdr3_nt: TGTGCCAGCAGAGGGGGACTAGGGGTTAGGGAGACCCAGTACTTC
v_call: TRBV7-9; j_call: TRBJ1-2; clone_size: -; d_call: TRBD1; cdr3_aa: CASSLPRTGGGYYGYTF; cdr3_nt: TGTGCCAGCAGCTTACCCCGGACAGGGGGCGGCTACTATGGCTACACCTTC
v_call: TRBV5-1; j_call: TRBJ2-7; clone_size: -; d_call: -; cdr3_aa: CASSSGQSVFYEQYF; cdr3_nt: TGCGCCAGCAGCTCGGGACAAAGTGTTTTCTACGAGCAGTACTTC
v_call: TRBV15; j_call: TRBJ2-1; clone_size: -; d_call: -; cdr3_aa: CATSRVVQGNEQFF; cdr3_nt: TGTGCCACCAGCAGAGTCGTACAGGGAAATGAGCAGTTCTTC
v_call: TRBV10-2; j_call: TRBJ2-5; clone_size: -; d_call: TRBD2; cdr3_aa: CASSTTSGRETQYF; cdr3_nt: TGCGCCAGCAGTACGACTAGCGGGAGGGAGACCCAGTACTTC
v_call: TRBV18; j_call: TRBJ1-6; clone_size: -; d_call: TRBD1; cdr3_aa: CASSPLTPSLGQGSPLHF; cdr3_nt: TGTGCCAGCTCACCACTGACCCCGTCGTTGGGACAGGGTTCACCCCTCCACTTT
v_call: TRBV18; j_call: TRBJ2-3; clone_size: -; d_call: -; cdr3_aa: CASSGLASTDTQYF; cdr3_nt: TGTGCCAGCTCCGGGCTAGCCAGCACAGATACGCAGTATTTT
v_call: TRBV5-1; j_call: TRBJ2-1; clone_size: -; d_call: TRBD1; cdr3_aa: CASSLGQGFNEQFF; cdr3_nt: TGCGCCAGCAGCTTGGGACAGGGGTTCAATGAGCAGTTCTTC
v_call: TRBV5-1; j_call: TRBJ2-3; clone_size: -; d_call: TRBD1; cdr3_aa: CASRYRQGGTDTQYF; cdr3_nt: TGCGCCAGCAGATATCGACAGGGTGGCACAGATACGCAGTATTTT
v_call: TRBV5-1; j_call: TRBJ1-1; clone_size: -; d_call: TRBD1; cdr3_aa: CASSVIPGGGTEAFF; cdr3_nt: TGCGCCAGCAGCGTTATCCCAGGGGGCGGGACTGAAGCTTTCTTT